This T cell receptor (beta chain) was retrieved from a study of beta chain features in type 1 diabetes. Whole-study results and caveats: A moderate, significant TCRB CDR3 shortening appeared in type 1 diabetes across four CD4+ subsets.

Reverse transcription of all isolated RNA meant that expressed TCRB transcripts were sequenced. Produced via immunoSEQ multiplex PCR; TCRdb's table is partial and in-frame only. The sample has 130,000 or so clones; roughly 10% are singletons. Based on CD45RO/CCR7/CD25/CD127/CD95/CD27, CD4+ regulatory, stem cell-like memory, naive and central memory cells were sorted. This clone was seen more than once but under ten times. Its matching antigen is unknown. V dropped 10 bases and J dropped 0 bases, with 14 bases sitting between them. The CDR3 runs 14 residues. In germline, CDR1 is ENHRY, CDR2 SYGVKD. Sequencing was carried out using central memory CD4+ T cells from blood. The V call is TRBV10-3, the J call TRBJ2-3, with D maybe TRBD1 (5 bases). This sequence was found in a woman in her forties in good health. CDR3 region: CATLQATSTDTQYF. The CDR3 DNA reads as TGTGCCACATTACAGGCTACTAGCACAGATACGCAGTATTTT.